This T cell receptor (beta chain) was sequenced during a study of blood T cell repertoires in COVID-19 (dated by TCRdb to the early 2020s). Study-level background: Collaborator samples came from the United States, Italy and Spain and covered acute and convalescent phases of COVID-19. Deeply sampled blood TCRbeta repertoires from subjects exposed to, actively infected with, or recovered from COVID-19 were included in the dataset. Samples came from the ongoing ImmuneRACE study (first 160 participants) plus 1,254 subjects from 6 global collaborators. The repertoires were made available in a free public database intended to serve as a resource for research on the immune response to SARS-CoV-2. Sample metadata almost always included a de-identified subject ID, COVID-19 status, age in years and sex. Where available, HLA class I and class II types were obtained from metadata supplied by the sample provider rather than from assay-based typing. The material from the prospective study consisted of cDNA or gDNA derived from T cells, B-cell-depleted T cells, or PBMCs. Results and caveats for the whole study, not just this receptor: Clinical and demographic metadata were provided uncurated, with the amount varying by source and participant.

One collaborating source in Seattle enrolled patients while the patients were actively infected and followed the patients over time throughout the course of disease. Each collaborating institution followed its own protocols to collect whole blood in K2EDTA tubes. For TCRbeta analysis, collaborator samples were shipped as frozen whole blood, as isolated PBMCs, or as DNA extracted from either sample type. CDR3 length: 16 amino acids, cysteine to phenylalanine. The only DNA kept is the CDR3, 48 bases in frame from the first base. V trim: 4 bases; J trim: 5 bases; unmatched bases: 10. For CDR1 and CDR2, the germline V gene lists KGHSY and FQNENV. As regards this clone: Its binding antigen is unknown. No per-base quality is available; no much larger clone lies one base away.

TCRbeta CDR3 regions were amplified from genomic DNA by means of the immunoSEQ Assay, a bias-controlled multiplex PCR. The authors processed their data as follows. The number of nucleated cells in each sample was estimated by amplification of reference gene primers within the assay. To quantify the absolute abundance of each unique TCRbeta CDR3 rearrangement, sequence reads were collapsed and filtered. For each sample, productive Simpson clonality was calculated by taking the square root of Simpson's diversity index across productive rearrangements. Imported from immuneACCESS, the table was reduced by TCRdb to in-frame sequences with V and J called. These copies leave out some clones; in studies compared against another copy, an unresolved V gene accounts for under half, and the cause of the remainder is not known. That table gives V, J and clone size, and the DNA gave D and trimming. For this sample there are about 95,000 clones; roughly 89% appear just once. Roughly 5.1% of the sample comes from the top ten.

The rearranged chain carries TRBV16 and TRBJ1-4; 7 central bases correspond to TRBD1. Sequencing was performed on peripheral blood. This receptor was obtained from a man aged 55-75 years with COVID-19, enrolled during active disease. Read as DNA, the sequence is TGTGCCAGCAGCCCCCTAATGGGACAGCTAAATGAAAAACTGTTTTTT. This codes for CASSPLMGQLNEKLFF.